This T cell receptor (beta chain) appears in the sequencing data of a study of regulatory and conventional T cells in RAG deficiency. Regarding the study as a whole: In Omenn syndrome, sorted "Tregs" may be peripherally activated cells. Omenn patients showed >85% Treg-Tconv overlap and shorter CDR3 lengths. Shannon entropy fell and Simpson indices rose in RAG-deficient patients. Omenn syndrome and CID/AS patients had around 100-fold fewer unique Treg TCR beta sequences, versus around 10-fold elsewhere.

The sorted conventional CD4+ T cells were CD25-low and CD127-high, with genomic DNA sequenced. With regard to this clone: What it recognizes is unknown.

Sequencing was performed with immunoSEQ multiplex PCR; in TCRdb, only in-frame clones are kept and a portion is missing. The sample gives 22,000 or so clones, approximately 93% of which show up once; less than 0.85% is in the top ten. The germline V and J ends were trimmed by 0 bases and 3 bases, with 11 bases remaining between them. Germline V lookup: CDR1 SGDLS, CDR2 YYNGEE. The CDR3 runs 15 residues. These same data were also listed under a study on regulatory T cells. That paper adds: Primers: 52 TRBV forward and 13 TRBJ reverse.

The TCR sequence derives from a human donor in good health. The sequenced material came from CD4+ T cells sorted from blood. The chain uses TRBV9 and TRBJ2-3; the D call may be TRBD1 or TRBD2 (5 bases each). CDR3 in DNA: TGTGCCAGCAGCGTAGGTAGGGGAGTTACAGATACGCAGTATTTT. This codes for CASSVGRGVTDTQYF.